This TCR beta chain was recorded in a study of cytotoxic CD8 clonotypes in ibrutinib-treated CLL. Study in general: Productive templates averaged approximately 250,000 per sample, and productive rearrangements 90,000 to 100,000.

Libraries were prepared by immunoSEQ multiplex PCR; TCRdb keeps only in-frame clonotypes and omits some of them. The top ten hold about 29% of the sample, which has roughly 97,000 clones, 70% to 85% seen once. The CDR3 sequence is 15 residues long. The V end was cut by 1 base, the J end by 6 bases, with 11 bases between. CDR1 is SGDLS and CDR2 is YYNGEE in the germline V gene. The receptor's source is a human donor with chronic lymphocytic leukemia. The rearrangement links TRBV9 to TRBJ1-6; D may be TRBD1 (5 bases). The sequencing used PBMCs, collected after 12 months of ibrutinib treatment. The CDR3 loop is CASSVRDDGNSPLHF. CDR3 DNA: TGTGCCAGCAGCGTAAGGGACGACGGTAATTCACCCCTCCACTTT.